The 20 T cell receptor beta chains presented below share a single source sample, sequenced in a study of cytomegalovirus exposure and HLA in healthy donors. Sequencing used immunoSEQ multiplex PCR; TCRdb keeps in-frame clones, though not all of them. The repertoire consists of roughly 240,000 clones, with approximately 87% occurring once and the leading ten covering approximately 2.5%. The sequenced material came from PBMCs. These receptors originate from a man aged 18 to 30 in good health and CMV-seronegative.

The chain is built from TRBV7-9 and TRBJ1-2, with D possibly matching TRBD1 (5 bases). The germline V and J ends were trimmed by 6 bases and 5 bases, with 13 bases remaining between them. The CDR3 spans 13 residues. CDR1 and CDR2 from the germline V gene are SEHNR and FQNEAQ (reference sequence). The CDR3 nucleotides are TGTGCCAGCAGAGATGGGGCTACATATGGCTACACCTTC. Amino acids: CASRDGATYGYTF.

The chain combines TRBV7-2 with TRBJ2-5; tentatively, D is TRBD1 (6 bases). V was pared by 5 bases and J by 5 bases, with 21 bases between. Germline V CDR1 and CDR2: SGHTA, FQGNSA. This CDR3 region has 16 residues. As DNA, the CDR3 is TGTGCCAGCAGCGGGCGCTCGGGACACTCCTCGGAGACCCAGTACTTC. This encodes CASSGRSGHSSETQYF.

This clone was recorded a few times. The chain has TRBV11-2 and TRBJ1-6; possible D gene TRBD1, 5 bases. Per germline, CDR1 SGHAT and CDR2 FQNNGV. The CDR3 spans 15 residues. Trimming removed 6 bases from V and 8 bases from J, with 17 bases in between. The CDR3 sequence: CASRSGHRADSPLHF. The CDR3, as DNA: TGTGCCAGCAGATCCGGACACCGGGCCGATTCACCCCTCCACTTT. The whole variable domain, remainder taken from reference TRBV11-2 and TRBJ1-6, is EAGVAQSPRYKIIEKRQSVAFWCNPISGHATLYWYQQILGQGPKLLIQFQNNGVVDDSQLPKDRFSAERLKGVDSTLKIQPAKLEDSAVYLCASRSGHRADSPLHFGNGTRLTVT.

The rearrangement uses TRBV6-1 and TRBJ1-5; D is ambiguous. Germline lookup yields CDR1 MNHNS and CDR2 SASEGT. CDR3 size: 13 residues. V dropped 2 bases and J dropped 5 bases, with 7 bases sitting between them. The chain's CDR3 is CASSERDYQPQHF. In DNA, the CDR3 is TGTGCCAGCAGTGAACGAGACTATCAGCCCCAGCATTTT.

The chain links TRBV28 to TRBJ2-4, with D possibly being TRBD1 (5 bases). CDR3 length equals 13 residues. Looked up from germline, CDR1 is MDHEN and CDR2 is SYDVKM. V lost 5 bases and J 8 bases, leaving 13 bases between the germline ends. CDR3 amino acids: CASSPSQGYIQYF. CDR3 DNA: TGTGCCAGCAGTCCTTCGCAGGGTTACATTCAGTACTTC.

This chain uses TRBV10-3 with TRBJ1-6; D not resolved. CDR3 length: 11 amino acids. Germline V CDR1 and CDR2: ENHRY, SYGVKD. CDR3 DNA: TGTGCAGGCGGAAGTAATTCACCCCTCCACTTT. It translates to CAGGSNSPLHF.

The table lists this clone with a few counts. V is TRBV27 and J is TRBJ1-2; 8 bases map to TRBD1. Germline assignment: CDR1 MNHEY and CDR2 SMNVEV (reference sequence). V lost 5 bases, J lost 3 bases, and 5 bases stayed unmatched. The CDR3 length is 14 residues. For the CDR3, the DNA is TGTGCCAGCAGTGGCCGGACAGGGCACTATGGCTACACCTTC. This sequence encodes CASSGRTGHYGYTF.

DNA for the CDR3: TGTGCCACAGGCAGGGGGCAGGGTCAGCCCCAGCATTTT. Protein sequence: CATGRGQGQPQHF. The genes are TRBV6-6 and TRBJ1-5, with TRBD1 identical over 8 bases. Germline CDR1 and CDR2: MNHNY and SVGAGI (reference sequence). With V trimmed by 10 bases and J by 6 bases, 8 bases remained unmatched. This CDR3 has 13 residues.

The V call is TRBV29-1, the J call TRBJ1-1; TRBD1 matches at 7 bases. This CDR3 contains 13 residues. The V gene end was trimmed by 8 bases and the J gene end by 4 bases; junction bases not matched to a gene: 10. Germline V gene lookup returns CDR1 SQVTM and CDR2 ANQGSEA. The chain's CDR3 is CSTNRGYSTEAFF. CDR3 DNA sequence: TGCAGCACGAACAGGGGATATAGCACTGAAGCTTTCTTT.

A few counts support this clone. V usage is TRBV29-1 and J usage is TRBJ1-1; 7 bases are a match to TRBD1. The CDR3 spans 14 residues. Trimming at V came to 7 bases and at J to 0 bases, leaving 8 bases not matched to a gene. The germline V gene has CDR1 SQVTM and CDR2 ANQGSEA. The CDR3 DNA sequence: TGCAGCGCCGCGACAGGGACCTTGAACACTGAAGCTTTCTTT. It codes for CSAATGTLNTEAFF.

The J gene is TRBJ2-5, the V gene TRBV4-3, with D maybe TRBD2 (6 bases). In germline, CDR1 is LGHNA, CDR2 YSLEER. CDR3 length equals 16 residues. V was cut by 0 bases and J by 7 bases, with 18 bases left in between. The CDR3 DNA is TGCGCCAGCAGCCAAGATTTGGAGGGGCGCATTTCGACCCAGTACTTC. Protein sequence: CASSQDLEGRISTQYF.

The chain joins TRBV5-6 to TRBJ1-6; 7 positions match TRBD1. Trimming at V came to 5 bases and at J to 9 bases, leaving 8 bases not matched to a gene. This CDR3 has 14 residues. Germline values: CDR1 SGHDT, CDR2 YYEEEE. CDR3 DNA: TGTGCCAGCAGTTTTACAGGGGTGGGTTCACCCCTCCACTTT. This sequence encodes CASSFTGVGSPLHF.

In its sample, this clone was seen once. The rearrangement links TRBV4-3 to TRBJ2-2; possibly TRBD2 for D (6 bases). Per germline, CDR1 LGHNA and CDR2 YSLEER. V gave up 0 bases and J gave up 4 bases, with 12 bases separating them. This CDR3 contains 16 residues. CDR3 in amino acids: CASSQEVPTSTGELFF. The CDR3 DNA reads TGCGCCAGCAGCCAAGAAGTCCCGACTAGCACCGGGGAGCTGTTTTTT.

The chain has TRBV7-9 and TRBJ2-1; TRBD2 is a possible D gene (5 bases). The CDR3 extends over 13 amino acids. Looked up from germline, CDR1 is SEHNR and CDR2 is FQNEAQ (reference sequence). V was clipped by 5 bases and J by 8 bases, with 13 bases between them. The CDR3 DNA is TGTGCCAGCAGCGTACGGGGTGGGTATGAGCAGTTCTTC. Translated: CASSVRGGYEQFF.

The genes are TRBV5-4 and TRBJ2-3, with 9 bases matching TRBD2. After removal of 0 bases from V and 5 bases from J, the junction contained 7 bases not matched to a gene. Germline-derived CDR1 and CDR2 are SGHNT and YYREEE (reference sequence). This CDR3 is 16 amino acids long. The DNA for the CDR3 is TGTGCCAGCAGCTTGGTGGCGGGGGGGCTGGGAGATACGCAGTATTTT. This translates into CASSLVAGGLGDTQYF.

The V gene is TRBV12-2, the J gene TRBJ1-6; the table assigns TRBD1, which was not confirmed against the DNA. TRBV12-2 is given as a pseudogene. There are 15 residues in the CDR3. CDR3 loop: CASRLHRDVNSPLHF. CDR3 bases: TGTGCAAGTCGCTTACACAGAGATGTTAATTCACCCCTCCACTTT.

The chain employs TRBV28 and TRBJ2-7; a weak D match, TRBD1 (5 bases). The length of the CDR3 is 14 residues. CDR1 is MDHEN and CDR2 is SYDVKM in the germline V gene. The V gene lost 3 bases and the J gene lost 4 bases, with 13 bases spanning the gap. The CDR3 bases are TGTGCCAGCAGTTTCCAGGGTCGGGCTTACGAGCAGTACTTC. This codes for CASSFQGRAYEQYF.

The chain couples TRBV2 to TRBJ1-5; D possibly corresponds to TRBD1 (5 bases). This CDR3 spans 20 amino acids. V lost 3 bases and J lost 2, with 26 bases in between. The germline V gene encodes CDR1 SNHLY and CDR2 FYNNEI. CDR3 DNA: TGTGCCAGCAGTGACCCCAGGGTCTGGGGCCCGGGGGAAGGCAATCAGCCCCAGCATTTT. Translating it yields CASSDPRVWGPGEGNQPQHF.

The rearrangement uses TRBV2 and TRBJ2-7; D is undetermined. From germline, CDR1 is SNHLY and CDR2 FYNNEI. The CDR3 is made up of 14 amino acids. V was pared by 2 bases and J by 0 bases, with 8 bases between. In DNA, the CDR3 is TGTGCCAGCAGTGAACAGGCGAGCTCCTACGAGCAGTACTTC. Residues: CASSEQASSYEQYF.

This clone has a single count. In DNA, the CDR3 is TGTGCCAGTATGGACGGGAGGGAATTGGACGAGCAGTACTTC. This encodes CASMDGRELDEQYF. The V and J genes are TRBV19 and TRBJ2-7; 8 bases match TRBD2. The junction had 10 bases not matched to a gene; V was cut back by 7 bases and J by 5 bases. This CDR3 has 14 amino acids. Germline-derived CDR1 and CDR2 are LNHDA and SQIVND (reference sequence).